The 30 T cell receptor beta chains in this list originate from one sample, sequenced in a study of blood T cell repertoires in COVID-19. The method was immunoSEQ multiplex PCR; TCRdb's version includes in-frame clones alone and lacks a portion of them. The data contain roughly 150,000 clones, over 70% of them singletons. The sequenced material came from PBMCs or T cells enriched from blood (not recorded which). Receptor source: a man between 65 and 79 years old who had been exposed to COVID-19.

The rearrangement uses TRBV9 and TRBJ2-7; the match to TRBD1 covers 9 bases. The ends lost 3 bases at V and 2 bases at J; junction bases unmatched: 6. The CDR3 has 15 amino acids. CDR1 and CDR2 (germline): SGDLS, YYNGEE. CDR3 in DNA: TGTGCCAGCAGCGCCCGACAGGGGGTGACCTACGAGCAGTACTTC. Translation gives CASSARQGVTYEQYF. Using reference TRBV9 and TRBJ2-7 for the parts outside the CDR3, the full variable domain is DSGVTQTPKHLITATGQRVTLRCSPRSGDLSVYWYQQSLDQGLQFLIQYYNGEERAKGNILERFSAQQFPDLHSELNLSSLELGDSALYFCASSARQGVTYEQYFGPGTRLTVT.

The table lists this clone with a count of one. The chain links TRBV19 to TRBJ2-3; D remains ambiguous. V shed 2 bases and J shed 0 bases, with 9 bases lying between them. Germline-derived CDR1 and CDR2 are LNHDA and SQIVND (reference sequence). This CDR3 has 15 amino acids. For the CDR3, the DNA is TGTGCCAGTAGTATAACAGACACTAGCACAGATACGCAGTATTTT. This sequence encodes CASSITDTSTDTQYF.

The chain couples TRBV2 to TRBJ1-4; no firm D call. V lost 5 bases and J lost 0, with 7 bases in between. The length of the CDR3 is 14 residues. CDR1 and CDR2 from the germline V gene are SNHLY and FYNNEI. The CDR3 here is CASSYKSTNEKLFF. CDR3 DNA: TGTGCCAGCAGTTACAAGTCAACTAATGAAAAACTGTTTTTT.

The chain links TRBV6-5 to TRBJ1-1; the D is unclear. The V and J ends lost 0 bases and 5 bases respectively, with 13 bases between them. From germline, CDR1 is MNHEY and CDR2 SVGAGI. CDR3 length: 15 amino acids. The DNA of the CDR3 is TGTGCCAGCAGTTACTCGAGCCCGACTAGGACTGAAGCTTTCTTT. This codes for CASSYSSPTRTEAFF.

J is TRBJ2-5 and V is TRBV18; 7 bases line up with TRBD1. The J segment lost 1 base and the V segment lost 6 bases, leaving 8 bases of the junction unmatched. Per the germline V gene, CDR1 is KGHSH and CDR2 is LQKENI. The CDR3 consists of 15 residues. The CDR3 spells CASSHGTEPQETQYF. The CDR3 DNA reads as TGTGCCAGCTCCCACGGGACAGAGCCCCAAGAGACCCAGTACTTC.

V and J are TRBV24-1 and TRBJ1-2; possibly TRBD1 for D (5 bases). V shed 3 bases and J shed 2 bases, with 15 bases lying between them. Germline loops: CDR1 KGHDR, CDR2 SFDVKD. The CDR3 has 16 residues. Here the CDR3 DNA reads TGTGCCACCAGTGATCCCGGGCAGGGCCTAAACTATGGCTACACCTTC. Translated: CATSDPGQGLNYGYTF.

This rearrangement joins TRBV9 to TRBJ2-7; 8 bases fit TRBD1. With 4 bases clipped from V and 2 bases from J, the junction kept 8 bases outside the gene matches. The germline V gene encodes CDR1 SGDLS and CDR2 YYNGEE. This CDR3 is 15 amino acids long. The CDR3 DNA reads TGTGCCAGCAGCCCGGGGACAGGTCAGACCTACGAGCAGTACTTC. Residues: CASSPGTGQTYEQYF.

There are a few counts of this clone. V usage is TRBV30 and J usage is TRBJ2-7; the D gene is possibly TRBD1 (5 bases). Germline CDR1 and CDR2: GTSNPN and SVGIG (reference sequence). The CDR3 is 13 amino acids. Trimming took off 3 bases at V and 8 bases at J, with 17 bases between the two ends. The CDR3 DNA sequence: TGTGCCTGGAGGGCCAGGATCAGGGTAAAGCAGTACTTC. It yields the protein CAWRARIRVKQYF.

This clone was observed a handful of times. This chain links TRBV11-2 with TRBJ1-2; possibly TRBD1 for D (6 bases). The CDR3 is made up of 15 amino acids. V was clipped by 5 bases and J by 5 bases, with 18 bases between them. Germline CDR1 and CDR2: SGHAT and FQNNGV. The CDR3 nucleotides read TGTGCCAGCAGCACCCCAAGGGGGGGCGGTTATGGCTACACCTTC. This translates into CASSTPRGGGYGYTF.

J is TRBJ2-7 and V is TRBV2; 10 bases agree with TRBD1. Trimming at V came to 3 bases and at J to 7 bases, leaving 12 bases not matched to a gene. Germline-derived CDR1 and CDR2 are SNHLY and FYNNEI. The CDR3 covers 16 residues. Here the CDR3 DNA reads TGTGCCAGCAGTGATTTTGGGACAGGGGTTTTGAGAGAGCAGTACTTC. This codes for CASSDFGTGVLREQYF.

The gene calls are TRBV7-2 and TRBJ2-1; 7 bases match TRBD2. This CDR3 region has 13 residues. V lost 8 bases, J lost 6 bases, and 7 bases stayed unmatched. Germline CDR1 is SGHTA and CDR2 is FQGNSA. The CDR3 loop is CASQTSPTNEQFF. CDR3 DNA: TGTGCCAGCCAGACTAGCCCCACCAATGAGCAGTTCTTC.

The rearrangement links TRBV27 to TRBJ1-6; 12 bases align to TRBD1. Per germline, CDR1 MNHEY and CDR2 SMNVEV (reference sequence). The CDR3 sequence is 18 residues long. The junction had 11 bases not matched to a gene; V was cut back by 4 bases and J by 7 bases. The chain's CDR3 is CASSSGTGGGGGNSPLHF. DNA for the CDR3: TGTGCCAGCAGTTCCGGGACAGGGGGCGGAGGGGGGAATTCACCCCTCCACTTT.

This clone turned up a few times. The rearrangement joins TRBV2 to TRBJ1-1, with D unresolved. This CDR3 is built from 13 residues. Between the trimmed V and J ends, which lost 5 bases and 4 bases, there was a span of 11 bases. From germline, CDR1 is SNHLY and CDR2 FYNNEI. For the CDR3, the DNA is TGTGCCAGCAGTTGGGTCGAGGCCACTGAAGCTTTCTTT. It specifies CASSWVEATEAFF.

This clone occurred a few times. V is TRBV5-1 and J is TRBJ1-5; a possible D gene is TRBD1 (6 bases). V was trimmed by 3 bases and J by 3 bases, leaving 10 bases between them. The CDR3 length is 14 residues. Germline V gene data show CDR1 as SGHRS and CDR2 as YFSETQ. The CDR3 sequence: CASSYTGLNQPQHF. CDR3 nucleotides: TGCGCCAGCAGCTATACAGGGCTCAATCAGCCCCAGCATTTT.

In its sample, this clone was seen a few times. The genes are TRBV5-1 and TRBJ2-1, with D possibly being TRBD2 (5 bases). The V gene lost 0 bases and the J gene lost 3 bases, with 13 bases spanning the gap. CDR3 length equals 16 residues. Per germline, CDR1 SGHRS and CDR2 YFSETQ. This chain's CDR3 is CASSLAGKGSYNEQFF. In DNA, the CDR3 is TGCGCCAGCAGCTTGGCCGGGAAGGGAAGCTACAATGAGCAGTTCTTC.

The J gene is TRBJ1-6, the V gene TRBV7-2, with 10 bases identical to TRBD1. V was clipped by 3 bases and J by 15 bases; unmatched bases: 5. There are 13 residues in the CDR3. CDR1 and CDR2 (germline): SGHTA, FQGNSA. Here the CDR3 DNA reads TGTGCCAGCAGCTTGGAGGGACAGGGGCTCCTCCACTTT. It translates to CASSLEGQGLLHF.

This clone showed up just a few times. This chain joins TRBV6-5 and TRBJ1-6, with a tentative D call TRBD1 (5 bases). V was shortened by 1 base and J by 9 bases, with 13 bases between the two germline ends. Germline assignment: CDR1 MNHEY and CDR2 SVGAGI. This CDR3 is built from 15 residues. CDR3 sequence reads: CASSYWTQGGSPLHF. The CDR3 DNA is TGTGCCAGCAGTTACTGGACGCAGGGTGGTTCACCCCTCCACTTT.

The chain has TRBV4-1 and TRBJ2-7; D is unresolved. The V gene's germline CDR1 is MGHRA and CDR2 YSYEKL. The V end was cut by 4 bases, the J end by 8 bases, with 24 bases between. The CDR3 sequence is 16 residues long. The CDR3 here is CASSLSVQEILRKQYF. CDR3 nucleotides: TGCGCCAGCAGCCTGTCCGTCCAGGAAATCCTACGTAAGCAGTACTTC.

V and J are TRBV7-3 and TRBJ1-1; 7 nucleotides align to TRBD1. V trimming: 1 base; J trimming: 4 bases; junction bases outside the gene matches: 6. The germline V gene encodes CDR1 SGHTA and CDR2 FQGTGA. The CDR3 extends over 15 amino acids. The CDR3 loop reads CASSLSPGGVTEAFF. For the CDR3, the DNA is TGTGCCAGCAGCTTAAGTCCAGGGGGTGTCACTGAAGCTTTCTTT.

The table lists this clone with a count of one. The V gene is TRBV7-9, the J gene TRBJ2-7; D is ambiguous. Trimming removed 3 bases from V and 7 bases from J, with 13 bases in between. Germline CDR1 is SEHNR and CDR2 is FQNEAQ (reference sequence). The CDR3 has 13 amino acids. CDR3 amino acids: CASSFSSEREQYF. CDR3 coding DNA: TGTGCCAGCAGCTTTTCTTCGGAGAGGGAGCAGTACTTC. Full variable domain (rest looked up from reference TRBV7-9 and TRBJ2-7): DTGVSQNPRHKITKRGQNVTFRCDPISEHNRLYWYRQTLGQGPEFLTYFQNEAQLEKSRLLSDRFSAERPKGSFSTLEIQRTEQGDSAMYLCASSFSSEREQYFGPGTRLTVT.

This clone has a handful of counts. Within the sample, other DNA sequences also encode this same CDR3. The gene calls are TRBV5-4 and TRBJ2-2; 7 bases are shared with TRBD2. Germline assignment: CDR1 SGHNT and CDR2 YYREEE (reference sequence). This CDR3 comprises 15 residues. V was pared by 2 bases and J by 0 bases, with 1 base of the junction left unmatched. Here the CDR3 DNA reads TGTGCCAGCAGCTTCGGGGGGTCGAACACCGGGGAGCTGTTTTTT. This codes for CASSFGGSNTGELFF.

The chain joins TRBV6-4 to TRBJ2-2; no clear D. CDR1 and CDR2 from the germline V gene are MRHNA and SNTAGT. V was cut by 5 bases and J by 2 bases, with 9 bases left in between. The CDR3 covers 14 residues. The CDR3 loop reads CASSYEINTGELFF. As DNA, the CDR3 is TGTGCCAGCAGTTATGAGATAAACACCGGGGAGCTGTTTTTT.

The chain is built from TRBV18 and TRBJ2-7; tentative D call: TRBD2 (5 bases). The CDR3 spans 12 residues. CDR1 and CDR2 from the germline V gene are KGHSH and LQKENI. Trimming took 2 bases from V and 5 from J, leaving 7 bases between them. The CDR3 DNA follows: TGTGCCAGCTCACCATCCGGGGACGAGCAGTACTTC. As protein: CASSPSGDEQYF. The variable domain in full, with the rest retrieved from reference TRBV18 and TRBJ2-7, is NAGVMQNPRHLVRRRGQEARLRCSPMKGHSHVYWYRQLPEEGLKFMVYLQKENIIDESGMPKERFSAEFPKEGPSILRIQQVVRGDSAAYFCASSPSGDEQYFGPGTRLTVT.

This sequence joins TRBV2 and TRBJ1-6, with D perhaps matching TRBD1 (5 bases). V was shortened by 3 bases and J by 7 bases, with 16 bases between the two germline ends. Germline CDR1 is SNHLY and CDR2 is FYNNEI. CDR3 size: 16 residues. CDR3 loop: CASSDGGVVRNSPLHF. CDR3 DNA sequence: TGTGCCAGCAGTGATGGGGGGGTCGTGAGGAATTCACCCCTCCACTTT. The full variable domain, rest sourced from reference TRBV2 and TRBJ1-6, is EPEVTQTPSHQVTQMGQEVILRCVPISNHLYFYWYRQILGQKVEFLVSFYNNEISEKSEIFDDQFSVERPDGSNFTLKIRSTKLEDSAMYFCASSDGGVVRNSPLHFGNGTRLTVT.

The CDR3, as DNA: TGTGCCACCTCAAGGGGGAATGAAAAACTGTTTTTT. It encodes CATSRGNEKLFF. The rearrangement joins TRBV19 to TRBJ1-4, with D possibly TRBD1 on 6 matching bases. The CDR3 runs to 12 residues. Deletions cut 10 bases from V and 5 bases from J, with 11 bases between. CDR1 LNHDA and CDR2 SQIVND come from the germline V gene (reference sequence).

The CDR3 is CASSGTSLNEQFF. The CDR3 DNA follows: TGTGCCAGCAGTGGGACTAGTCTTAATGAGCAGTTCTTC. The chain employs TRBV2 and TRBJ2-1; 7 nucleotides line up with TRBD2. After removal of 4 bases from V and 7 bases from J, the junction contained 4 bases not matched to a gene. The CDR3 covers 13 residues. Germline V gene data show CDR1 as SNHLY and CDR2 as FYNNEI.

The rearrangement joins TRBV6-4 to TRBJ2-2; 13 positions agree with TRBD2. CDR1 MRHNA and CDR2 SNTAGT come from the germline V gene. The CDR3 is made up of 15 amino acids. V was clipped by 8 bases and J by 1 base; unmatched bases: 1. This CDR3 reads CASGTSGENTGELFF. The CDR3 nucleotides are TGTGCCAGCGGGACTAGCGGGGAGAACACCGGGGAGCTGTTTTTT.

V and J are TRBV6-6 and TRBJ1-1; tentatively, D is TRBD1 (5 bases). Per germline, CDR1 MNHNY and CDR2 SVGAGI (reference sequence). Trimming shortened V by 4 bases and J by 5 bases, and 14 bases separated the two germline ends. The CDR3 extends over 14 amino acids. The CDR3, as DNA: TGTGCCAGCAGTTCGCAGGGTGCTAAAACTGAAGCTTTCTTT. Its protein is CASSSQGAKTEAFF.

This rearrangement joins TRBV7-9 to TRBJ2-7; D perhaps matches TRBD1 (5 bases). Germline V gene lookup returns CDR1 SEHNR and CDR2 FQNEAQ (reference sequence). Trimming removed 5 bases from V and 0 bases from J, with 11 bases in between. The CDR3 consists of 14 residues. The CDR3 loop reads CASSPRQFSYEQYF. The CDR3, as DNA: TGTGCCAGCAGCCCCCGACAGTTCTCCTACGAGCAGTACTTC.

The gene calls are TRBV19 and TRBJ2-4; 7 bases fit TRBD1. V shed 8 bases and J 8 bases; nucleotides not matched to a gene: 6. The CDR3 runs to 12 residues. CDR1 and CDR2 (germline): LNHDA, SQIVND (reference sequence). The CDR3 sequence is CASSGQVHIQYF. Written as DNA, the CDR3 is TGTGCCAGTTCCGGACAGGTACACATTCAGTACTTC.